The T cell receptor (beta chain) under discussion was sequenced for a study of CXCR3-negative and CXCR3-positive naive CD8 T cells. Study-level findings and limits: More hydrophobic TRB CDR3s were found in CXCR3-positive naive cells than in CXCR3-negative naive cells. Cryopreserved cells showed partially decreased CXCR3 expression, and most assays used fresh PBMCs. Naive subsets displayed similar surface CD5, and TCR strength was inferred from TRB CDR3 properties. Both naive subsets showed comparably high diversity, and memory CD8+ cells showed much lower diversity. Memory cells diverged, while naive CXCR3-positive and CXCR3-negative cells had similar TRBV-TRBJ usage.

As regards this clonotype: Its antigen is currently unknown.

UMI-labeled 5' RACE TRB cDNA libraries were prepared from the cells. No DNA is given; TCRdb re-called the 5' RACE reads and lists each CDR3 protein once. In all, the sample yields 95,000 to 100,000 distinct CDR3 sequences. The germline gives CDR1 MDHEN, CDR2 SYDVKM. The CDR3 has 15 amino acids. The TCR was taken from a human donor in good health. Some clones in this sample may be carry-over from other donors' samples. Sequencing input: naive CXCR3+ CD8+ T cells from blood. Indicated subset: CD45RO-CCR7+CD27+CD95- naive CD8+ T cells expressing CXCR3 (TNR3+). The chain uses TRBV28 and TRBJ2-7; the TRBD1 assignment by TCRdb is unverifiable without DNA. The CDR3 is CASSPRASGVDEQYF.